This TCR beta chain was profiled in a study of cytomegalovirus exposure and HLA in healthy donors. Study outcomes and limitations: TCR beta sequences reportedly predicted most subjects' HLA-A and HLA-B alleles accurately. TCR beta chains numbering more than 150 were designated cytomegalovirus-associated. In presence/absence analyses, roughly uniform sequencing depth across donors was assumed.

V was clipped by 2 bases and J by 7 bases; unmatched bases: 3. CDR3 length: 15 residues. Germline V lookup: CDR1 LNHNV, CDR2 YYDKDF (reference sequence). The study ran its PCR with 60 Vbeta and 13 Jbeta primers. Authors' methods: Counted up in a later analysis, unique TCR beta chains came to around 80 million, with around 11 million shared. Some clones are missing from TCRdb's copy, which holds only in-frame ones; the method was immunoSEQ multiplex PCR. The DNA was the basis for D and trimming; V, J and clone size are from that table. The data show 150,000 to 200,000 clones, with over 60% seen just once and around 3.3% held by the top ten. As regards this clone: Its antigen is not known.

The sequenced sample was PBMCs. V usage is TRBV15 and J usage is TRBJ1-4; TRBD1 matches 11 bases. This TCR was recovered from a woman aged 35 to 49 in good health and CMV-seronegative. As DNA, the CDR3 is TGTGCCACCAGCAGACGGGACAGGGGGACTGAAAAACTGTTTTTT. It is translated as CATSRRDRGTEKLFF. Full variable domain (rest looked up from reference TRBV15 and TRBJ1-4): DAMVIQNPRYQVTQFGKPVTLSCSQTLNHNVMYWYQQKSSQAPKLLFHYYDKDFNNEADTPDNFQSRRPNTSFCFLDIRSPGLGDTAMYLCATSRRDRGTEKLFFGSGTQLSVL.